Below are 6 T cell receptor beta chains sequenced from a single sample in a study of cytomegalovirus exposure and HLA in healthy donors. Both 60 Vbeta primers and 13 Jbeta primers went into the PCR. TCRdb keeps only in-frame clones here, not all; method: immunoSEQ multiplex PCR. This sample yields fewer than 200,000 clones, of which 65% to 85% are seen a single time; 7% belongs to the top ten. What was sequenced was PBMCs. Source of these receptors: a woman in her twenties or thirties in good health and CMV-seropositive.

This chain joins TRBV11-2 and TRBJ1-2; TRBD1 agrees at 9 bases. CDR1 SGHAT and CDR2 FQNNGV come from the germline V gene. V shed 2 bases and J 4 bases; nucleotides not matched to a gene: 5. The CDR3 runs to 15 residues. The DNA for the CDR3 is TGTGCCAGCAGCTTAAGCATGGGACAGGGCTATGGCTACACCTTC. Its translation is CASSLSMGQGYGYTF.

The chain uses TRBV5-5 and TRBJ1-2, with TRBD1 as a possible D gene (6 bases). This CDR3 is 15 amino acids long. The V end was cut by 2 bases, the J end by 4 bases, with 15 bases between. Germline V gene lookup returns CDR1 SGHKS and CDR2 YYEKEE (reference sequence). The CDR3 here is CASSFPGAPFYGYTF. As DNA, the CDR3 is TGTGCCAGCAGCTTCCCAGGGGCCCCCTTCTATGGCTACACCTTC.

This chain joins TRBV4-1 and TRBJ2-5; D might be TRBD1 (5 bases). Trimming took 4 bases from V and 0 from J, leaving 12 bases between them. The CDR3 is 15 residues long. From germline, CDR1 is MGHRA and CDR2 YSYEKL. The CDR3 sequence: CASSRKDKYQETQYF. CDR3 DNA: TGCGCCAGCAGCCGAAAGGACAAGTACCAAGAGACCCAGTACTTC.

This sequence joins TRBV2 and TRBJ2-7; D gene ambiguous. Germline assignment: CDR1 SNHLY and CDR2 FYNNEI. Trimming removed 6 bases from V and 2 bases from J, with 5 bases in between. The CDR3 totals 11 residues. DNA of the CDR3: TGTGCCAGCAGCCAGACCTACGAGCAGTACTTC. This translates into CASSQTYEQYF.

The V call is TRBV28, the J call TRBJ2-7; TRBD2 matches 13 bases. The CDR3 has 16 residues. Per the germline V gene, CDR1 is MDHEN and CDR2 is SYDVKM. Trimming took 3 bases from V and 5 from J; bases not matched to a gene: 7. CDR3 nucleotide sequence: TGTGCCAGCAGTTTTCTCCGGACTAGCGGGAGAAACGAGCAGTACTTC. This sequence encodes CASSFLRTSGRNEQYF.

V usage is TRBV11-3 and J usage is TRBJ2-1, with 7 nucleotides matching TRBD2. This CDR3 is 16 amino acids long. The ends lost 0 bases at V and 4 bases at J; junction bases unmatched: 6. CDR1 and CDR2 from the germline V gene are SGHNT and YENEEA. The CDR3 region has the DNA TGTGCCAGCAGCTTAGAGTTGGGGGGGGAATACAATGAGCAGTTCTTC. Translation: CASSLELGGEYNEQFF.